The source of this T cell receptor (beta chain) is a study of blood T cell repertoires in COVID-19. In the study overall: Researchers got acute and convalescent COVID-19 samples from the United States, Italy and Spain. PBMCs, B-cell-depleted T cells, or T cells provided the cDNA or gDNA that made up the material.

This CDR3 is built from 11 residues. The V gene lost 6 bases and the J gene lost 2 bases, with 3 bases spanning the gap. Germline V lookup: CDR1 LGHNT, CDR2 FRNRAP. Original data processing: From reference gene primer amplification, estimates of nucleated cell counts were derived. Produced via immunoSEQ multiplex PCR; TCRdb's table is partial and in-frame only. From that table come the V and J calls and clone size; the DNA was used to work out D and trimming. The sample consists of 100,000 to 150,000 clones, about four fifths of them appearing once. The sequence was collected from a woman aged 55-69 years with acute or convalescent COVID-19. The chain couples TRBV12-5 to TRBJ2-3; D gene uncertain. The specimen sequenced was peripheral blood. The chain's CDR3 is CASGFTDTQYF. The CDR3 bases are TGTGCTAGTGGCTTCACAGATACGCAGTATTTT.